The sequence of this TCR beta chain was determined in a study of beta chain features in type 1 diabetes. Study-wide findings and caveats: Shortening of TCRB CDR3s, moderate but significant, appeared in all four CD4+ subsets of Type 1 diabetes patients. Among patients, naive, central memory and Treg TCRB repertoires appeared more similar than among healthy donors.

There are many counts of this clone. The antigen is unknown. Expressed TCRB transcripts were sequenced after all isolated RNA was converted to cDNA. The table came from immunoSEQ multiplex PCR; TCRdb's copy has only in-frame clones and leaves some out. Of 430,000 or so clones in the sample, 10% to 12% were seen once. Germline V lookup: CDR1 MDHEN, CDR2 SYDVKM. Germline trimming cut 8 bases from V and 3 bases from J; bases unmatched to any gene: 2. This CDR3 has 13 amino acids. The authors took one heparinised blood draw, averaging approximately 110 mL, from each donor. Sequencing was performed on naive CD4+ T cells from blood. This sequence originates from a woman between 18 and 29 years old in good health. The V and J genes are TRBV28 and TRBJ2-4, with 9 bases that match TRBD1. CDR3 DNA: TGTGCCAGCCGACAGGGGGTCAAAAACATTCAGTACTTC. Translation gives CASRQGVKNIQYF.